Listed below are T cell receptor beta chains from one sample, sequenced in a study of CD8 T cells in Susac syndrome. Each CDR3 protein gets one entry after TCRdb re-called the immunoSEQ multiplex PCR reads with MiXCR. The sample has more than 150,000 distinct CDR3 sequences, approximately 94% seen once. What was sequenced was CD4+ T cells from PBMCs. These receptors originate from a human donor with Susac syndrome. CDR3s include the opening cysteine and the closing phenylalanine or tryptophan. Each record gives: V gene, D gene, J gene, clone size, CDR3 protein, CDR3 DNA. The D gene is left open where the match is weak. Clone size is stated in some rows and not others, as once, few, many or a class when expanded.

TRBV9	TRBD1	TRBJ1-2	-	CASSVDRGRDGYTF	TGTGCCAGCAGCGTAGACAGGGGGAGGGATGGCTACACCTTC
TRBV7-9	-	TRBJ1-3	-	CASRTAVGNTIYF	TGTGCCAGCAGGACGGCAGTAGGAAACACCATATATTTT
TRBV27	-	TRBJ1-2	-	CASSFEPRNYGYTF	TGTGCCAGCAGTTTTGAGCCAAGGAACTATGGCTACACCTTC
TRBV3-1	-	TRBJ1-6	-	CASSQSPGLNSPLHF	TGTGCCAGCAGCCAATCCCCGGGCCTAAATTCACCCCTCCACTTT
TRBV28	TRBD1	TRBJ1-4	-	CASSLTGDSEKLFF	TGTGCCAGCAGTCTGACAGGGGACAGTGAAAAACTGTTTTTT
TRBV7-3	TRBD1	TRBJ2-1	once	CASSSRQGHEQFF	TGTGCCAGCAGCTCACGACAGGGCCATGAGCAGTTCTTC
TRBV12-3/TRBV12-4	-	TRBJ2-6	-	CASRLRGWGANVLTF	TGTGCCAGCAGGCTGCGAGGGTGGGGGGCCAACGTCCTGACTTTC
TRBV30	-	TRBJ2-1	-	CAWSVPWGAWNEQFF	TGTGCCTGGTCAGTCCCGTGGGGGGCCTGGAATGAGCAGTTCTTC
TRBV6-5	-	TRBJ2-7	once	CASSYRQLSSYEQYF	TGTGCCAGCAGTTACAGACAGCTTAGCTCCTACGAGCAGTACTTC
TRBV6-2/TRBV6-3	-	TRBJ1-2	once	CASSLDLRGYTF	TGTGCCAGCAGCCTCGATCTGAGAGGCTACACCTTC
TRBV7-3	-	TRBJ1-2	-	CASSGSGVRANGYTF	TGTGCCAGCAGCGGGAGTGGGGTTCGCGCGAATGGCTACACCTTC
TRBV2	-	TRBJ1-1	-	CASSEDSLYTEAFF	TGTGCCAGCAGCGAGGACAGCTTGTACACTGAAGCTTTCTTT
TRBV7-9	TRBD1	TRBJ2-6	-	CASSLRDRGLPGANVLTF	TGTGCCAGCAGCCTCCGGGACAGGGGACTCCCTGGGGCCAACGTCCTGACTTTC
TRBV5-1	-	TRBJ1-2	-	CASSYFDSRDGYTF	TGCGCCAGCAGCTACTTCGACAGCCGAGATGGCTACACCTTC
TRBV12-3/TRBV12-4	-	TRBJ1-5	once	CASRPDGDNQPQHF	TGTGCCAGCAGACCGGACGGAGACAATCAGCCCCAGCATTTT
TRBV4-3	-	TRBJ2-2	once	CASSQEGGYGELFF	TGCGCCAGCAGCCAAGAAGGAGGCTACGGGGAGCTGTTTTTT
TRBV19	-	TRBJ2-2	-	CASRPRGANTGELFF	TGTGCCAGCCGTCCCAGGGGCGCGAACACCGGGGAGCTGTTTTTT
TRBV12-3/TRBV12-4	-	TRBJ2-3	-	CASTSTGRSTDTQYF	TGTGCCAGCACCTCCACGGGGCGGTCCACAGATACGCAGTATTTT
TRBV6-1	-	TRBJ2-1	-	CASSFSTEGREQFF	TGTGCCAGCAGTTTCAGTACTGAGGGTCGCGAGCAGTTCTTC
TRBV23-1	-	TRBJ2-5	-	CASSQSGRGKETQYF	TGCGCCAGCAGTCAATCAGGTCGGGGGAAAGAGACCCAGTACTTC
TRBV5-1	TRBD2	TRBJ2-7	-	CASSLVGDYYEQYF	TGCGCCAGCAGCTTGGTCGGGGACTACTACGAGCAGTACTTC
TRBV25-1	-	TRBJ1-1	-	CASSGGWGQNTEAFF	TGTGCCAGCAGTGGTGGCTGGGGCCAGAACACTGAAGCTTTCTTT
TRBV20-1	-	TRBJ2-7	-	CSARDGLPSVGGEQYF	TGCAGTGCTAGAGACGGACTACCTAGCGTTGGAGGTGAGCAGTACTTC
TRBV20-1	TRBD2	TRBJ2-3	-	CSAIEWRGAHTDTQYF	TGCAGTGCTATCGAGTGGCGGGGGGCACACACAGATACGCAGTATTTT
TRBV29-1	-	TRBJ1-4	few	CSVVGTATNEKLFF	TGCAGCGTTGTGGGGACGGCAACTAATGAAAAACTGTTTTTT
TRBV4-3	-	TRBJ2-7	-	CASSQDVLRGLGYEQYF	TGCGCCAGCAGCCAAGATGTTTTACGGGGGCTTGGTTACGAGCAGTACTTC
TRBV23-1	TRBD1	TRBJ1-1	-	CASSQSTGQGAEMNTEAFF	TGCGCCAGCAGTCAATCAACGGGACAGGGGGCTGAAATGAACACTGAAGCTTTCTTT
TRBV20-1	-	TRBJ1-1	-	CSARGNTEAFF	TGCAGTGCTCGGGGGAACACTGAAGCTTTCTTT
TRBV20-1	TRBD2	TRBJ2-3	-	CSARASGRTDTQYF	TGCAGTGCTAGGGCTAGCGGGCGCACAGATACGCAGTATTTT
TRBV3-1	-	TRBJ2-5	-	CASSQADRGETQYF	TGTGCCAGCAGCCAAGCAGATCGGGGAGAGACCCAGTACTTC
TRBV30	-	TRBJ2-2	-	CAWAAVGELFF	TGTGCCTGGGCCGCGGTCGGGGAGCTGTTTTTT
TRBV5-6	TRBD1	TRBJ1-2	-	CASSRQGGDGYTF	TGTGCCAGCAGCCGACAGGGGGGAGATGGCTACACCTTC
TRBV7-9	TRBD1	TRBJ1-5	-	CASSRDRGGQPQHF	TGTGCCAGCAGCCGGGACAGGGGAGGTCAGCCCCAGCATTTT
TRBV29-1	TRBD1	TRBJ2-3	once	CSVTPTMGQGGADTQYF	TGCAGCGTTACCCCTACAATGGGACAGGGTGGGGCAGATACGCAGTATTTT
TRBV5-4	-	TRBJ2-7	-	CASSPRQKSSYEQYF	TGTGCCAGCAGTCCAAGACAGAAGAGCTCCTACGAGCAGTACTTC
TRBV7-2	TRBD1	TRBJ1-1	-	CASSFRTGSTEAFF	TGTGCCAGCAGCTTCCGGACAGGGAGTACTGAAGCTTTCTTT
TRBV5-1	-	TRBJ2-2	-	CASSLVDPTGELFF	TGCGCCAGCAGCTTGGTAGACCCCACCGGGGAGCTGTTTTTT
TRBV5-1	TRBD1	TRBJ2-5	-	CASSYYGQGAFETQYF	TGCGCCAGCAGCTATTATGGACAGGGGGCTTTCGAGACCCAGTACTTC
TRBV10-3	TRBD2	TRBJ2-5	-	CAISGLAGKETQYF	TGTGCCATCAGTGGACTAGCGGGGAAAGAGACCCAGTACTTC
TRBV5-4	-	TRBJ2-1	-	CASSISRDGEQFF	TGTGCCAGCAGCATTTCCCGGGACGGCGAGCAGTTCTTC
TRBV20-1	-	TRBJ1-1	-	CSAFGGLNTEAFF	TGCAGTGCTTTCGGGGGCCTGAACACTGAAGCTTTCTTT
TRBV6-5	TRBD1	TRBJ1-2	-	CASSPGQAYGYTF	TGTGCCAGCAGCCCGGGACAGGCCTATGGCTACACCTTC
TRBV6-5	TRBD1	TRBJ1-1	-	CASRGQGSTEAFF	TGTGCCAGCAGGGGACAGGGGAGTACTGAAGCTTTCTTT
TRBV10-2	-	TRBJ1-2	-	CASSEEGVGYTF	TGCGCCAGCAGTGAGGAGGGAGTGGGCTACACCTTC
TRBV20-1	-	TRBJ2-7	-	CSASEGSYEQYF	TGCAGTGCTAGTGAAGGTTCCTACGAGCAGTACTTC
TRBV30	-	TRBJ2-7	once	CAWRRVAGQTYEQYF	TGTGCCTGGAGGAGAGTAGCGGGACAGACCTACGAGCAGTACTTC
TRBV20-1	TRBD1	TRBJ2-7	-	CSARDLETGPYEQYF	TGCAGTGCTAGAGATCTGGAGACAGGGCCCTACGAGCAGTACTTC
TRBV7-9	-	TRBJ1-6	-	CASSFWRVERNSPLHF	TGTGCCAGCAGCTTTTGGAGGGTTGAGAGAAATTCACCCCTCCACTTT
TRBV30	-	TRBJ1-1	-	CAWSVGQNMNTEAFF	TGTGCCTGGAGTGTGGGGCAGAATATGAACACTGAAGCTTTCTTT
TRBV15	-	TRBJ1-4	-	CATSRDSRVGEKLFF	TGTGCCACCAGCAGAGATAGCAGAGTTGGAGAAAAACTGTTTTTT
TRBV29-1	TRBD2	TRBJ2-7	-	CSVDGGSYEQYF	TGCAGCGTTGACGGGGGGTCCTACGAGCAGTACTTC
TRBV29-1	-	TRBJ1-2	-	CSVEWAKGYTF	TGCAGCGTTGAATGGGCCAAGGGCTACACCTTC
TRBV30	-	TRBJ2-7	-	CAWRAGMGFYEQYF	TGTGCCTGGAGGGCAGGGATGGGGTTCTACGAGCAGTACTTC
TRBV30	-	TRBJ1-5	-	CAWGDGSFNQPQHF	TGTGCCTGGGGCGACGGATCCTTCAATCAGCCCCAGCATTTT
TRBV7-9	-	TRBJ1-3	once	CASRPAGVTGNTIYF	TGTGCCAGCAGACCAGCCGGGGTGACTGGAAACACCATATATTTT